Detailed here is one T cell receptor (beta chain). The data originate from a study of blood T cell repertoires in COVID-19. About the research overall: The United States, Italy and Spain were the sources of the acute and convalescent COVID-19 samples. Sources were T cells, B-cell-depleted T cells, or PBMCs; the material itself was cDNA or gDNA.

Original processing methods: How many nucleated cells were present was estimated from reference gene primer amplification. The repertoire was sequenced with immunoSEQ multiplex PCR; TCRdb's copy has only in-frame clones and lacks some. The V and J calls and clone size come from that table; D and trimming were worked out from the DNA. This table has 130,000 to 150,000 clones, around four fifths appearing once. Germline CDR1 is SNHLY and CDR2 is FYNNEI. The V gene end was trimmed by 6 bases and the J gene end by 9 bases; junction bases not matched to a gene: 7. CDR3 length equals 14 residues. The clonotype was recovered from a human donor in a cohort sampled during active COVID-19. Sample: peripheral blood. The V gene is TRBV2, the J gene TRBJ2-1, with 11 bases that match TRBD2. The CDR3 bases are TGTGCCAGCAGGACACTAGCGGGAGAGGGTGAGCAGTTCTTC. Protein: CASRTLAGEGEQFF.